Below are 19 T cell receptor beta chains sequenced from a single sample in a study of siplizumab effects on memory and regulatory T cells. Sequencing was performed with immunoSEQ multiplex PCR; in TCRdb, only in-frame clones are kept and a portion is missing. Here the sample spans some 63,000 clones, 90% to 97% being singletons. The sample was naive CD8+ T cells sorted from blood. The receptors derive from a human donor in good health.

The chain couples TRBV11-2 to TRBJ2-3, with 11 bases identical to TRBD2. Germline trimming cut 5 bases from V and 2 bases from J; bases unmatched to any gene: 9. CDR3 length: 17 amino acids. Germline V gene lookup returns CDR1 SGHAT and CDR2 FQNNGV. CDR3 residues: CASSPRLTSGATDTQYF. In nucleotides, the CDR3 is TGTGCCAGCAGCCCGAGGCTGACTAGCGGGGCCACAGATACGCAGTATTTT. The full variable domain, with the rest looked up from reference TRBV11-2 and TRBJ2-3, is EAGVAQSPRYKIIEKRQSVAFWCNPISGHATLYWYQQILGQGPKLLIQFQNNGVVDDSQLPKDRFSAERLKGVDSTLKIQPAKLEDSAVYLCASSPRLTSGATDTQYFGPGTRLTVL.

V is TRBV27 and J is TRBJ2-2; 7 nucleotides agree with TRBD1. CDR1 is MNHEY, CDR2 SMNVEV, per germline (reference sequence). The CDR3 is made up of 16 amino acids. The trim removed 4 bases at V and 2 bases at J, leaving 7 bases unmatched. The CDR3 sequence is CASSSRGRLNTGELFF. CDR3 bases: TGTGCCAGCAGTTCGAGGGGGCGGTTAAACACCGGGGAGCTGTTTTTT.

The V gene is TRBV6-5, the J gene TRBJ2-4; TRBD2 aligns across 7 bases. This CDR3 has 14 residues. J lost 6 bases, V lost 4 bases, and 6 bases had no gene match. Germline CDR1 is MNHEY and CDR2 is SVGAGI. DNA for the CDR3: TGTGCCAGCAGTTCCCCGGGCGGGGGAAACATTCAGTACTTC. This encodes CASSSPGGGNIQYF.

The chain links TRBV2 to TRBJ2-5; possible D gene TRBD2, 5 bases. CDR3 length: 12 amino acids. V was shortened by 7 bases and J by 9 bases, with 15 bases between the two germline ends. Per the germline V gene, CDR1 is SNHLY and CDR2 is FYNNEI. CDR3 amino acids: CASMAGLLAQYF. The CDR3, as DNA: TGTGCCAGCATGGCGGGCCTCCTAGCCCAGTACTTC.

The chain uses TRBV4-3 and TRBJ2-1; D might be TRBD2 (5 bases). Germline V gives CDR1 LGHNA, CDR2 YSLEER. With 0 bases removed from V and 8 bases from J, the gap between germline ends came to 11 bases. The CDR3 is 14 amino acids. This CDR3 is CASSQEVAKDEQFF. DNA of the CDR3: TGCGCCAGCAGCCAAGAGGTAGCGAAGGATGAGCAGTTCTTC.

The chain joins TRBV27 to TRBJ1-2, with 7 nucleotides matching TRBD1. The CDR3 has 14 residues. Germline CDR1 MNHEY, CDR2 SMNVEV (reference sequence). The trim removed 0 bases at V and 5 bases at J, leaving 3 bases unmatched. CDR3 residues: CASSLSGTVYGYTF. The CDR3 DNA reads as TGTGCCAGCAGTTTATCCGGGACAGTTTATGGCTACACCTTC.

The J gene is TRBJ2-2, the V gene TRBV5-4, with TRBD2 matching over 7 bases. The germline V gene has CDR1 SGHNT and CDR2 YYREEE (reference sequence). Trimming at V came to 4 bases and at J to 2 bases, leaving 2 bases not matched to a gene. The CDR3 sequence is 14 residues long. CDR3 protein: CASSASGNTGELFF. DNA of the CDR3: TGTGCCAGCAGCGCTAGCGGTAACACCGGGGAGCTGTTTTTT.

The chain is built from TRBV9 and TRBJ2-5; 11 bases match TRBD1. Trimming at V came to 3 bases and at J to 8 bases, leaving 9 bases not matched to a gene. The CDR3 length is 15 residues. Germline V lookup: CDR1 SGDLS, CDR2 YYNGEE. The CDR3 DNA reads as TGTGCCAGCAGCGGATCCGGGACAGGGGGGAGCACCCAGTACTTC. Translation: CASSGSGTGGSTQYF.

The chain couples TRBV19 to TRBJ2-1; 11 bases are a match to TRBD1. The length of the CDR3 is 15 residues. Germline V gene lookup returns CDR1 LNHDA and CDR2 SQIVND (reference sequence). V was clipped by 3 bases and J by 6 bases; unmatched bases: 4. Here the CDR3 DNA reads TGTGCCAGTAGTATTGGGGACAGGGGGGGCAATGAGCAGTTCTTC. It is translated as CASSIGDRGGNEQFF. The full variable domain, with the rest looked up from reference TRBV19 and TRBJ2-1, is DGGITQSPKYLFRKEGQNVTLSCEQNLNHDAMYWYRQDPGQGLRLIYYSQIVNDFQKGDIAEGYSVSREKKESFPLTVTSAQKNPTAFYLCASSIGDRGGNEQFFGPGTRLTVL.

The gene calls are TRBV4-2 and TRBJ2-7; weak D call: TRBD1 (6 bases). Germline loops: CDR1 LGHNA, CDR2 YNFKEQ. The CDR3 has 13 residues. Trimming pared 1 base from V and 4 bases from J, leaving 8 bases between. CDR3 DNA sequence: TGTGCCAGCAGCCAAGGTGGACAGTACGAGCAGTACTTC. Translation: CASSQGGQYEQYF.

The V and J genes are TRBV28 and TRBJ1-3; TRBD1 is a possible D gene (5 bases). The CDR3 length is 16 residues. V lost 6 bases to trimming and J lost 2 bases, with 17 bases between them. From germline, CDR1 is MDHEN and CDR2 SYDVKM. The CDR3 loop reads CASSTRQGRTGNTIYF. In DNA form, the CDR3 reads TGTGCCAGCAGCACGCGCCAGGGAAGGACTGGAAACACCATATATTTT. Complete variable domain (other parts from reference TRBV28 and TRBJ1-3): DVKVTQSSRYLVKRTGEKVFLECVQDMDHENMFWYRQDPGLGLRLIYFSYDVKMKEKGDIPEGYSVSREKKERFSLILESASTNQTSMYLCASSTRQGRTGNTIYFGEGSWLTVV.

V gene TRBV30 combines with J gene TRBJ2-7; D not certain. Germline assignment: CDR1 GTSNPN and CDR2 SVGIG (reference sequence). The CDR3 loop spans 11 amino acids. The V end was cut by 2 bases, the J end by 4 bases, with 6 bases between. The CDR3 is CAWSPGYEQYF. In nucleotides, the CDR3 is TGTGCCTGGAGTCCCGGATACGAGCAGTACTTC.

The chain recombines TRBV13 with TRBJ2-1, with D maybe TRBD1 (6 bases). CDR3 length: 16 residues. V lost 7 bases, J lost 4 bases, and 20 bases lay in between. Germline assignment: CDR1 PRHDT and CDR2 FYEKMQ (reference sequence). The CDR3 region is CASTDPGTQVYNEQFF. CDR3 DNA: TGTGCCAGCACCGACCCCGGGACACAAGTTTACAATGAGCAGTTCTTC.

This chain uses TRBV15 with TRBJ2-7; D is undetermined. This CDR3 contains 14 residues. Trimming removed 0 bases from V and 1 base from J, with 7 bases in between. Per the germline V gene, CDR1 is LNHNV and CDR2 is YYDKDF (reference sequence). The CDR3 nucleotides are TGTGCCACCAGCAGAGAAGGGCAGTCCTACGAGCAGTACTTC. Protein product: CATSREGQSYEQYF.

CDR3 DNA sequence: TGTGCCAGCAGCCCCGGGGGGGCCCTCACAGATACGCAGTATTTT. This encodes CASSPGGALTDTQYF. This chain connects TRBV9 to TRBJ2-3; 8 positions match TRBD2. Trimming cost V 4 bases and J 2 bases; bases outside gene matches: 6. The CDR3 loop spans 15 amino acids. The germline gives CDR1 SGDLS, CDR2 YYNGEE.

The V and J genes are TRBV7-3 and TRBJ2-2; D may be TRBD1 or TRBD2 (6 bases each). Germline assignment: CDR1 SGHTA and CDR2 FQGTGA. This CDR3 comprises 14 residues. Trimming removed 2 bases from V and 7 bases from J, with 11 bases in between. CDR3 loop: CASSLGGGGGELFF. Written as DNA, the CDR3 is TGTGCCAGCAGCTTAGGAGGAGGGGGCGGGGAGCTGTTTTTT.

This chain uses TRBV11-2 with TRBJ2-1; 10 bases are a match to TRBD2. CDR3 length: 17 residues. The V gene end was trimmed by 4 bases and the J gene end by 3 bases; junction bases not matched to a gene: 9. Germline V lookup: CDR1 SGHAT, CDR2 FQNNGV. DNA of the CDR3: TGTGCCAGCAGCTCGGGCGGGGTAGCGGGGGGCTACAATGAGCAGTTCTTC. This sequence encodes CASSSGGVAGGYNEQFF.

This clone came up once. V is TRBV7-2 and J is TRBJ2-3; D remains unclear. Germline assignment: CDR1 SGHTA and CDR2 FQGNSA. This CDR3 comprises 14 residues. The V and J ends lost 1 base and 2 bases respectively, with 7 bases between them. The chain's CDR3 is CASSLVAITDTQYF. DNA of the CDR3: TGTGCCAGCAGCTTAGTTGCCATCACAGATACGCAGTATTTT.

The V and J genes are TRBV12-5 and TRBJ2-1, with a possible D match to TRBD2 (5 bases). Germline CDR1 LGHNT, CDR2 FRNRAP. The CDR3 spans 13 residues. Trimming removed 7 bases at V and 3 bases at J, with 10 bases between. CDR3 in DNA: TGTGCTAGTGACAGCGGATACTACAATGAGCAGTTCTTC. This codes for CASDSGYYNEQFF.